Each of the 10 T cell receptor beta chains below was sequenced from the same sample in a study of blood T cells in healthy people across ages. The authors ran a second PCR of about 6 to 11 cycles using a sample-barcoded 5' primer and a J-beta primer mix. MiXCR, applied by TCRdb to the 5' RACE reads, yields one record per CDR3 protein. This table has hundreds of thousands of distinct CDR3 sequences, 40% to 45% appearing once. Source material: blood. These receptors were obtained from an older man in good health.

V gene TRBV5-1 combines with J gene TRBJ2-1, with TRBD2 matching over 10 bases. Germline CDR1 reads SGHRS; CDR2 reads YFSETQ. Unmatched junction bases numbered 22, after V lost 4 bases and J lost 6 bases. The CDR3 covers 20 residues. The CDR3 spells CASSGTTGGTSGRAINEQFF. In DNA, the CDR3 is TGCGCCAGCAGCGGGACCACAGGAGGGACGAGCGGGAGGGCCATCAATGAGCAGTTCTTC.

The chain links TRBV20-1 to TRBJ2-4; 8 bases map to TRBD2. V shed 3 bases and J 2 bases; nucleotides not matched to a gene: 12. This CDR3 region has 17 residues. The germline V gene has CDR1 DFQATT and CDR2 SNEGSKA (reference sequence). The CDR3, as DNA: TGCAGTGCTAGCTCCGGAACAGCGGGAGCATCCAAAAACATTCAGTACTTC. This gives the protein CSASSGTAGASKNIQYF.

This clonotype has more than one count but fewer than ten. CDR3 protein: CASSHGATDTQYF. Here the CDR3 DNA reads TGTGCCAGCAGTCACGGGGCCACAGATACGCAGTATTTT. The V gene is TRBV6-2 or TRBV6-3, the J gene TRBJ2-3, with D possibly called TRBD1 or TRBD2 (5 bases each). Per the germline V gene, CDR1 is MNHEY and CDR2 is SVGEGT. The V gene lost 5 bases and the J gene lost 2 bases, with 8 bases spanning the gap. The CDR3 spans 13 residues.

The chain links TRBV11-3 to TRBJ1-5; possibly TRBD1 for D (5 bases). V dropped 5 bases and J dropped 5 bases, with 10 bases sitting between them. Per the germline V gene, CDR1 is SGHNT and CDR2 is YENEEA. This CDR3 comprises 13 residues. The CDR3 DNA reads TGTGCCAGCAGCGCGACAGAATATCAGCCCCAGCATTTT. Amino acids: CASSATEYQPQHF. The full variable domain, completed using reference TRBV11-3 and TRBJ1-5, is EAGVVQSPRYKIIEKKQPVAFWCNPISGHNTLYWYLQNLGQGPELLIRYENEEAVDDSQLPKDRFSAERLKGVDSTLKIQPAELGDSAVYLCASSATEYQPQHFGDGTRLSIL.

The rearrangement links TRBV20-1 to TRBJ1-2; 9 bases align to TRBD1. CDR1 and CDR2 from the germline V gene are DFQATT and SNEGSKA (reference sequence). This CDR3 comprises 14 residues. J was trimmed by 7 bases and V by 1 base; bases with no gene match: 7. The CDR3 protein is CSARVPGQGGGYTF. DNA for the CDR3: TGCAGTGCTAGAGTACCGGGACAGGGCGGTGGCTACACCTTC.

On this clonotype: It may be a read error: a sequence one base away is much more abundant. The CDR3 region has the DNA TGTGCCAGCACTTATTACGAGCAGTTCTTC. Translation gives CASTYYEQFF. V is TRBV6-2 or TRBV6-3 and J is TRBJ2-1; no firm D call. V was clipped by 7 bases and J by 10 bases, with 8 bases between them. CDR3 length equals 10 residues. Germline V gene sequence: CDR1 MNHEY, CDR2 SVGEGT.

This clonotype was found many times. The chain couples TRBV9 to TRBJ2-3; 13 bases line up with TRBD2. The junction had 3 bases not matched to a gene; V was cut back by 7 bases and J by 1 base. The CDR3 extends over 15 amino acids. CDR1 and CDR2 (germline): SGDLS, YYNGEE. Here the CDR3 DNA reads TGTGCCAGCGGGACTAGCGGGATTGGCACAGATACGCAGTATTTT. Amino acid sequence: CASGTSGIGTDTQYF.

This clonotype has just a few counts. The chain links TRBV18 to TRBJ1-2; D gene uncertain. The germline CDR1 and CDR2 sequences are KGHSH and LQKENI. Trimming removed 0 bases from V and 7 bases from J, with 6 bases in between. This CDR3 is built from 12 residues. DNA for the CDR3: TGTGCCAGCTCACCACCAGGGTCTGGCTACACCTTC. Protein: CASSPPGSGYTF.

The chain uses TRBV7-2 and TRBJ1-4, with 8 bases fitting TRBD1. Germline V gene data show CDR1 as SGHTA and CDR2 as FQGNSA. The CDR3 extends over 14 amino acids. Trimming took 5 bases from V and 5 from J; bases not matched to a gene: 4. The DNA for the CDR3 is TGTGCCAGCAGCGCACGGACAGGGAATGAAAAACTGTTTTTT. Translating gives CASSARTGNEKLFF. Complete variable domain (other parts from reference TRBV7-2 and TRBJ1-4): GAGVSQSPSNKVTEKGKDVELRCDPISGHTALYWYRQSLGQGLEFLIYFQGNSAPDKSGLPSDRFSAERTGGSVSTLTIQRTQQEDSAVYLCASSARTGNEKLFFGSGTQLSVL.

The gene calls are TRBV19 and TRBJ1-2; D gene ambiguous. Germline CDR1 LNHDA, CDR2 SQIVND (reference sequence). The CDR3 has 14 residues. The ends were cut back, 4 bases at V and 8 bases at J, with 17 bases in the middle. The CDR3 nucleotides are TGTGCCAGTAGTAGCAGGAGCCCTTCAGGCGGCTACACCTTC. Translated, it gives CASSSRSPSGGYTF. Full variable domain (missing parts from reference TRBV19 and TRBJ1-2): DGGITQSPKYLFRKEGQNVTLSCEQNLNHDAMYWYRQDPGQGLRLIYYSQIVNDFQKGDIAEGYSVSREKKESFPLTVTSAQKNPTAFYLCASSSRSPSGGYTFGSGTRLTVV.